This T cell receptor beta chain derives from a study of graft-versus-host responses after intestinal transplantation. Profiled with immunoSEQ multiplex PCR; TCRdb holds only in-frame clones, not every one. The table shows under 75,000 clones, with 90% occurring only once. In regard to this clone: The antigen remains undetermined.

Germline-derived CDR1 and CDR2 are SNHLY and FYNNEI. The CDR3 is made up of 15 amino acids. V lost 0 bases and J lost 6, with 14 bases in between. This receptor was obtained from a human donor who was the organ donor for an intestinal transplant. The source was unstimulated CD8+ T cells sorted from spleen or lymph node cells, collected before transplant. The rearrangement uses TRBV2 and TRBJ1-1; the D is unclear. Written as DNA, the CDR3 is TGTGCCAGCAGTGAAGCAACAACAAGTTTCGCTGAAGCTTTCTTT. It encodes CASSEATTSFAEAFF.